The clone carrying this TCR beta chain was detected only once. This sample is drawn from a study of Graves' ophthalmopathy and Graves' hyperthyroidism. Amplification targeted the TCR beta CDR3 regions, with RNA transcripts as the source material. First-round RT-PCR relied on HTBI primers, and a second-round multiplex PCR came next. TCRdb called the multiplex PCR reads again in MiXCR, with one record for every CDR3 protein. The sample carries approximately 160,000 distinct CDR3 sequences, under 40% recorded once. The sequence was collected from a woman between 40 and 50 years old with Graves' ophthalmopathy. The sample consisted of peripheral blood.

CDR3 protein: CSADREETQYF. CDR3 DNA: TGCAGTGCTGACAGGGAGGAGACCCAGTACTTC. This chain links TRBV20-1 with TRBJ2-5; 7 bases line up with TRBD1. Trimming cost V 5 bases and J 5 bases; bases outside gene matches: 2. The V gene's germline CDR1 is DFQATT and CDR2 SNEGSKA (reference sequence). The CDR3 length is 11 residues.